This is a list of T cell receptor beta chains from one sample in a study of blood T cell repertoires in COVID-19. Libraries were prepared by immunoSEQ multiplex PCR; TCRdb keeps only in-frame clonotypes and omits some of them. The table shows roughly 9,000 clones, with roughly nine tenths occurring only once. Material for sequencing was peripheral blood. Receptors originate from a man in his sixties with acute or convalescent COVID-19. Each CDR3 is given with its conserved first and last residue. The order of the fields is J gene, V gene, D gene, CDR3 length, clone size, CDR3 protein, CDR3 DNA. A D gene is named only where the DNA matches it firmly. The listing skips clone size in some rows; elsewhere it reads once, few, many or a size class.

TRBJ1-5,TRBV15,TRBD1,16,-,CATSRAQGVPNQPQHF,TGTGCCACCAGCAGAGCACAGGGGGTACCTAATCAGCCCCAGCATTTT
TRBJ2-1,TRBV4-2,-,16,-,CASSPPGGALSNEQFF,TGTGCCAGCAGCCCCCCTGGGGGGGCCCTATCCAATGAGCAGTTCTTC
TRBJ1-2,TRBV5-8,-,15,-,CASSLVRGLNYGYTF,TGTGCCAGCAGCTTGGTTCGGGGGTTGAACTATGGCTACACCTTC
TRBJ1-5,TRBV15,-,15,-,CATSRDTGLNQPQHF,TGTGCCACCAGCAGAGATACGGGTCTAAATCAGCCCCAGCATTTT
TRBJ2-7,TRBV14,-,14,-,CASSQDRTLGEQYF,TGTGCCAGCAGCCAAGACCGAACCCTCGGCGAGCAGTACTTC
TRBJ2-1,TRBV6-5,TRBD1,14,-,CAIDRDRVYNEQFF,TGTGCCATTGACCGGGACAGGGTTTACAATGAGCAGTTCTTC
TRBJ2-7,TRBV3-1/TRBV3-2,-,13,-,CASINRGSYEQYF,TGTGCCAGCATTAATCGGGGCTCCTACGAGCAGTACTTC
TRBJ2-7,TRBV15,-,12,-,CATSRVWAEQYF,TGTGCCACCAGCAGAGTTTGGGCCGAGCAGTACTTC
TRBJ1-4,TRBV28,TRBD1,12,-,CASSLQGAGLFF,TGTGCCAGCAGTTTACAGGGGGCAGGGCTGTTTTTT
TRBJ1-5,TRBV28,TRBD1,15,-,CASSFLQGASQPQHF,TGTGCCAGCAGTTTTCTCCAGGGGGCAAGTCAGCCCCAGCATTTT
TRBJ1-1,TRBV6-1,-,13,once,CASSEAGGMEAFF,TGTGCCAGCAGTGAAGCTGGGGGGATGGAAGCTTTCTTT
TRBJ1-2,TRBV5-8,-,13,-,CASSLEDIYGYTF,TGTGCCAGCAGCTTGGAAGACATCTATGGCTACACCTTC
TRBJ2-4,TRBV11-2,-,15,once,CASSYSSLAKNIQYF,TGTGCCAGCAGCTACTCCTCCCTAGCCAAAAACATTCAGTACTTC
TRBJ1-6,TRBV28,TRBD1,18,-,CASRPWGDRGSYNSPLHF,TGTGCCAGCAGACCTTGGGGGGACAGGGGGTCCTATAATTCACCCCTCCACTTT
TRBJ2-7,TRBV5-1,TRBD1,14,-,CASSKGQGEDEQYF,TGCGCCAGCAGCAAGGGACAGGGGGAGGACGAGCAGTACTTC
TRBJ2-1,TRBV7-9,TRBD2,17,-,CASSTSGGPDPYNEQFF,TGTGCCAGCAGCACTAGCGGGGGGCCCGACCCCTACAATGAGCAGTTCTTC
TRBJ2-1,TRBV4-2,-,16,-,CASSQEFGGTYNEQFF,TGTGCCAGCAGCCAAGAATTCGGCGGAACCTACAATGAGCAGTTCTTC
TRBJ2-7,TRBV18,-,13,-,CASSPGAGDEQYF,TGTGCCAGCTCACCTGGTGCAGGGGACGAGCAGTACTTC
TRBJ2-7,TRBV30,-,13,medium-sized,CAWEGNPGREQYF,TGTGCCTGGGAGGGGAACCCGGGGAGGGAGCAGTACTTC
TRBJ2-1,TRBV27,TRBD2,15,-,CASSSGTSGDNEQFF,TGTGCCAGCAGTTCAGGGACTAGCGGGGACAATGAGCAGTTCTTC
TRBJ2-1,TRBV7-8,-,13,-,CASSLSIEGEQFF,TGTGCCAGCAGCTTAAGTATTGAGGGTGAGCAGTTCTTC
TRBJ2-4,TRBV5-8,-,14,-,CASSLAEGSNIQYF,TGTGCCAGCAGCTTGGCGGAGGGAAGTAACATTCAGTACTTC
TRBJ2-7,TRBV11-2,TRBD2,16,few,CASSPPGGLAVYEQYF,TGTGCCAGCAGCCCCCCGGGGGGACTAGCGGTCTACGAGCAGTACTTC
TRBJ1-1,TRBV18,TRBD1,14,once,CASSWDSKNTEAFF,TGTGCCAGCTCATGGGACAGTAAGAACACTGAAGCTTTCTTT
TRBJ2-3,TRBV5-1,-,16,-,CASSPAAGMFPDTQYF,TGCGCCAGCAGCCCGGCCGCGGGGATGTTTCCTGATACGCAGTATTTT
TRBJ1-2,TRBV7-7,-,16,-,CASSLAPARCNYDYTF,TGTGCCAGCAGCTTAGCTCCCGCACGTTGTAACTATGACTACACCTTC
TRBJ1-1,TRBV2,-,13,-,CASRNQQNTEAFF,TGTGCCAGCAGGAACCAACAGAACACTGAAGCTTTCTTT
TRBJ1-1,TRBV5-1,TRBD1,13,-,CASRGQGGTEAFF,TGCGCCAGCAGGGGACAGGGAGGGACTGAAGCTTTCTTT
TRBJ2-6,TRBV5-1,-,18,-,CASSSTGTTISGANVLTF,TGCGCCAGCAGCTCAACCGGGACAACAATCTCTGGGGCCAACGTCCTGACTTTC
TRBJ1-4,TRBV19,-,14,-,CASRALGVGEKLFF,TGTGCCAGTAGAGCCCTAGGGGTTGGCGAAAAACTGTTTTTT
TRBJ1-1,TRBV3-1/TRBV3-2,-,14,-,CASTSAGGNTEAFF,TGTGCCAGCACCTCAGCCGGGGGGAACACTGAAGCTTTCTTT
TRBJ1-1,TRBV7-2,TRBD1,14,-,CASRPDRSLTEAFF,TGTGCCAGCAGGCCGGACAGGAGTTTGACTGAAGCTTTCTTT